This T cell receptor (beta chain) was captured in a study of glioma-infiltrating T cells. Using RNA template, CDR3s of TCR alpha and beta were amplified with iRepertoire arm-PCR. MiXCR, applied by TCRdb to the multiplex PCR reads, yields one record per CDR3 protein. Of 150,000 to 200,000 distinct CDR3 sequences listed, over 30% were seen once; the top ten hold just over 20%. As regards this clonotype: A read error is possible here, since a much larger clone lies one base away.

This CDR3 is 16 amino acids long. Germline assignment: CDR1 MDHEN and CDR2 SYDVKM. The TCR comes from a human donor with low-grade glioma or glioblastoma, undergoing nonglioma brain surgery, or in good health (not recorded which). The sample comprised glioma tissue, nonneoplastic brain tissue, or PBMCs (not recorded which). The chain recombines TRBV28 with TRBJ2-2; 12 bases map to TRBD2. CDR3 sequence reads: CAISTSGRRNTGGLFF. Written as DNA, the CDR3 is TGTGCCATCTCGACTAGCGGGAGACGCAACACCGGGGGGCTGTTTTTT.